What follows is one TCR beta chain and its context. What antigen it recognizes has not been identified. There are no base qualities to consult, and no much larger clone falls within one base. From a lookup of the germline V gene, CDR1 and CDR2 are SGHDT and YYEEEE. The CDR3 goes from the cysteine to the phenylalanine over 15 residues. Kept here is only the CDR3 DNA, which spans 45 bases and is read in frame from base 1. V is cut back by 3 bases and J by 2 bases, with 8 bases in the junction unmatched. This entry comes from a study of blood T cell repertoires in COVID-19 (TCRdb year 2020). Some background on the complete study: The collaborator samples originated in the United States, Italy and Spain and spanned the acute and convalescent phases of COVID-19. The prospective study material was composed of cDNA or gDNA derived from T cells, B-cell-depleted T cells, or PBMCs. Subjects who had been exposed to COVID-19, were actively infected with it, or had recovered from it provided the deeply sampled blood TCRbeta repertoires that made up the dataset. The repertoires were made available in a free public database intended to serve as a resource for research on the immune response to SARS-CoV-2. Samples came from the ongoing ImmuneRACE study (first 160 participants) plus 1,254 subjects from 6 global collaborators. The sample metadata nearly always contained a de-identified subject ID, COVID-19 status, age in years and sex. Where HLA class I and class II types were available, the types were taken from metadata supplied by the sample provider, not from assay-based typing.

The collaborating institutions used their own protocols to collect whole blood in K2EDTA tubes. For TCRbeta analysis, collaborator samples were shipped as frozen whole blood, as isolated PBMCs, or as DNA extracted from either sample type. Here is what the overall study found, with its caveats: Clinical and demographic metadata were provided uncurated, with the amount varying by source and participant.

TCRbeta CDR3 regions were amplified from genomic DNA using the immunoSEQ Assay, a bias-controlled multiplex PCR. For the original study's pipeline: Nucleated cell counts per sample were estimated from amplification of reference gene primers within the assay. To quantify the absolute abundance of each unique TCRbeta CDR3 rearrangement, sequence reads were collapsed and filtered. For each sample, productive Simpson clonality was calculated as the square root of Simpson's diversity index over productive rearrangements. The table was pulled from immuneACCESS by TCRdb, which kept in-frame rearrangements only. Such tables lose some clones; where checked, under half of the loss comes from unresolved V genes, and the rest has no known cause. That table furnishes V, J and clone size, whereas the DNA furnished D and trimming. The sample table contains over 250,000 clones; only one count was recorded for roughly 85% of them. The ten largest make up 5.1% of the sample.

The V gene is TRBV5-6 and the J gene is TRBJ2-7; the central 7 bases match TRBD1. Sequencing was done on a sample of peripheral blood. The receptor was isolated from a man over 45 with active or convalescent COVID-19. The nucleotide sequence reads TGTGCCAGCAGCTCGTCAGTGACAGGGCCCTACGAGCAGTACTTC. Translation gives CASSSSVTGPYEQYF.